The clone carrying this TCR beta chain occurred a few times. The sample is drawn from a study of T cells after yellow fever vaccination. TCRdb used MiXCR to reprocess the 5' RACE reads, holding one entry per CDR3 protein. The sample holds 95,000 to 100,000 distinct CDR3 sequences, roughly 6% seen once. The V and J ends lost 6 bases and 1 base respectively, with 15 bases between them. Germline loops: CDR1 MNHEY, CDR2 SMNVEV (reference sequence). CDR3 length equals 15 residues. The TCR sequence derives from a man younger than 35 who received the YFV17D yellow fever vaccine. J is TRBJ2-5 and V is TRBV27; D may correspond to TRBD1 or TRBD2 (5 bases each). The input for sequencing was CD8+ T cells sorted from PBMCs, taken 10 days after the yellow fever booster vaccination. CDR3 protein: CASSMVGDPQETQYF. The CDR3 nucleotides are TGTGCCAGCAGCATGGTGGGGGACCCCCAAGAGACCCAGTACTTC.